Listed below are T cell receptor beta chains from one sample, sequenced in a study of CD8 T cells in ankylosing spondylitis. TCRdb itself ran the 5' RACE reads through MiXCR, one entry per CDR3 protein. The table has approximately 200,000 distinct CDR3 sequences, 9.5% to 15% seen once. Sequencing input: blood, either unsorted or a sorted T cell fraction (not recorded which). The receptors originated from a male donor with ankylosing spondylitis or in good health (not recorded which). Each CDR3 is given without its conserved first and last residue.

CDR3: ASSLSKGGGSPLH; V: TRBV27
CDR3: ASSQTSGTGVFYGNQPQH; V: TRBV4-1
CDR3: ASSQGVASGRVDEQF; V: TRBV5-6
CDR3: ASSPPGGGTEAF; V: TRBV5-1
CDR3: ASSISVMRTSDEQY; V: TRBV19
CDR3: ASSSGPLSEQF; V: TRBV12-3/TRBV12-4
CDR3: ASSPRDRGNTGELF; V: TRBV5-1
CDR3: ASSLLLSNEQF; V: TRBV11-2
CDR3: ASSPTGLAGALNEQF; V: TRBV27
CDR3: ASSQDETGDSVYEQY; V: TRBV4-1
CDR3: ASSLGGWVGEQY; V: TRBV7-9
CDR3: ASSLGVGTSYNEQF; V: TRBV7-8
CDR3: ASVYLGYT; V: TRBV2
CDR3: ASSLEDWSGRDNEQF; V: TRBV11-2
CDR3: ASSRLAGSLETQY; V: TRBV12-3/TRBV12-4
CDR3: ASSLPWGALNNEQF; V: TRBV5-1
CDR3: ASSSGRNDLEAF; V: TRBV5-6
CDR3: ATSDLLTGEQF; V: TRBV24-1
CDR3: ASSFSADAQY; V: TRBV5-5
CDR3: ASSSPGLAGAGELF; V: TRBV27
CDR3: ASSLWQGEAF; V: TRBV7-2
CDR3: ACLSDDSYEQY; V: TRBV30